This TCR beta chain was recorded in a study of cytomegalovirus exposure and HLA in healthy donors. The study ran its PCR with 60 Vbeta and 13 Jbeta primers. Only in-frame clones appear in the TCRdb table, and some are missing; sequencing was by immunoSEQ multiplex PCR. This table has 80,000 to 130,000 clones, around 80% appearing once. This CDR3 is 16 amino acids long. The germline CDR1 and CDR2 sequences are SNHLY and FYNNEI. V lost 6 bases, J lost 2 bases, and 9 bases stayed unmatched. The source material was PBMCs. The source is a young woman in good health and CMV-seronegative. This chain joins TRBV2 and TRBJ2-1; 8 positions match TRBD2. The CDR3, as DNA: TGTGCCAGCAGCACCGGACTAGCTGCGACCTACAATGAGCAGTTCTTC. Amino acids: CASSTGLAATYNEQFF.